The 12 T cell receptor beta chains reported below all come from one sample, sequenced in a study of OX40 agonist ivuxolimab in advanced cancers. Produced via immunoSEQ multiplex PCR; TCRdb's table is partial and in-frame only. The data contain approximately 90,000 clones, roughly nine tenths of them seen just once; the ten biggest clones take up under 0.35%. The sample in question was CD4+ or CD8+ T cells sorted from blood, obtained in a trial of the OX40 agonist ivuxolimab. The receptors here all came from an adult with an advanced solid tumor such as melanoma, head and neck, liver or kidney cancer.

The V and J genes are TRBV11-3 and TRBJ1-1, with D possibly being TRBD1 (5 bases). The ends were cut back, 2 bases at V and 5 bases at J, with 15 bases in the middle. CDR3 size: 15 residues. The germline gives CDR1 SGHNT, CDR2 YENEEA. The CDR3 DNA sequence: TGTGCCAGCAGCTTAAATACAGGACCTGGGACTGAAGCTTTCTTT. Protein product: CASSLNTGPGTEAFF.

V is TRBV6-5 and J is TRBJ1-3, with D tentatively TRBD1 (5 bases). V was cut by 0 bases and J by 2 bases, with 8 bases left in between. This CDR3 is built from 15 residues. Looked up from germline, CDR1 is MNHEY and CDR2 is SVGAGI. Here the CDR3 DNA reads TGTGCCAGCAGTTACTCGTACAGGACTGGAAACACCATATATTTT. Protein sequence: CASSYSYRTGNTIYF.

On this clone: Relative to the germline gene, one junction end is altered; a read error may explain this. CDR3 DNA sequence: TGTGCCAGCAGCTTAGCGCAGGACGAATCCTACGGGCAGTACTTC. Protein: CASSLAQDESYGQYF. This chain uses TRBV7-6 with TRBJ2-7; D gene unclear. Germline assignment: CDR1 SGHVS and CDR2 FNYEAQ. There are 15 residues in the CDR3.

The chain carries TRBV21-1 and TRBJ2-2; the table gives TRBD1 as D, unverified against the DNA. TRBV21-1 is noted as a pseudogene. The CDR3 runs 15 residues. The CDR3 loop is CASSKQASNTGELFF. CDR3 in DNA: TGTGCCAGCAGCAAACAGGCCTCGAACACCGGGGAGCTGTTTTTT.

The genes are TRBV30 and TRBJ2-7; a possible D gene is TRBD1 (5 bases). Germline-derived CDR1 and CDR2 are GTSNPN and SVGIG (reference sequence). V lost 0 bases and J lost 0, with 15 bases in between. The CDR3 is made up of 16 amino acids. CDR3 DNA sequence: TGTGCCTGGAGTGTGTGGGGCAGTGGGGACTCCTACGAGCAGTACTTC. It specifies CAWSVWGSGDSYEQYF. Complete variable domain (other parts from reference TRBV30 and TRBJ2-7): SQTIHQWPATLVQPVGSPLSLECTVEGTSNPNLYWYRQAAGRGLQLLFYSVGIGQISSEVPQNLSASRPQDRQFILSSKKLLLSDSGFYLCAWSVWGSGDSYEQYFGPGTRLTVT.

This clone has a single count. The genes are TRBV25-1 and TRBJ1-1; the D gene is possibly TRBD1 (6 bases). Trimming removed 5 bases from V and 3 bases from J, with 7 bases in between. The germline V gene has CDR1 MGHDK and CDR2 SYGVNS. The CDR3 is 12 residues long. The CDR3 spells CASSRGYTEAFF. CDR3 bases: TGTGCCAGCAGTAGGGGGTACACTGAAGCTTTCTTT.

This sequence joins TRBV7-9 and TRBJ2-1; no reliable D call. Germline CDR1 is SEHNR and CDR2 is FQNEAQ (reference sequence). CDR3 length: 12 residues. The CDR3 protein is CASEGSYNEQFF. CDR3 coding DNA: TGTGCATCCGAAGGCTCCTACAATGAGCAGTTCTTC.

The chain combines TRBV28 with TRBJ1-2, with D tentatively TRBD1 (5 bases). CDR3 length: 13 residues. Germline CDR1 reads MDHEN; CDR2 reads SYDVKM. Trimming cost V 6 bases and J 4 bases, with 12 bases left between them. The CDR3 region is CASRSRGGYGYTF. The CDR3 bases are TGTGCCAGCAGGTCTAGGGGCGGCTATGGCTACACCTTC.

This sequence joins TRBV9 and TRBJ2-1; TRBD2 agrees at 14 bases. The CDR3 totals 20 residues. Germline CDR1 SGDLS, CDR2 YYNGEE. With V trimmed by 0 bases and J by 2 bases, 10 bases remained unmatched. The CDR3 nucleotides read TGTGCCAGCAGCGTAGCCCTCGGGACTAGCGGGAGCAACCCCTACAATGAGCAGTTCTTC. Residues: CASSVALGTSGSNPYNEQFF.

This chain joins TRBV10-3 and TRBJ2-3, with D unclear. The V end lost 4 bases, the J end lost 6 bases, and 11 bases lay between the germline ends. The CDR3 is 13 residues long. The germline gives CDR1 ENHRY, CDR2 SYGVKD. CDR3 amino acids: CAISADLFDTQYF. The CDR3 nucleotides read TGTGCCATCAGTGCGGACCTGTTCGATACGCAGTATTTT.

The chain has TRBV7-2 and TRBJ2-3; D assignment may be TRBD1 or TRBD2 (5 bases each). Trimming pared 2 bases from V and 6 bases from J, leaving 9 bases between. CDR3 length equals 13 residues. The V gene's germline CDR1 is SGHTA and CDR2 FQGNSA. CDR3 residues: CASSLRDVDTQYF. In nucleotides, the CDR3 is TGTGCCAGCAGCTTAAGGGACGTCGATACGCAGTATTTT.

The V and J genes are TRBV5-1 and TRBJ2-1; 7 bases agree with TRBD2. The CDR3 contains 16 residues. The germline V gene encodes CDR1 SGHRS and CDR2 YFSETQ. V dropped 4 bases and J dropped 7; count of bases not matched to a gene: 14. CDR3 sequence reads: CASSLSGLGSANEQFF. The CDR3 coding sequence is TGCGCCAGCAGCCTCTCCGGACTAGGAAGTGCAAATGAGCAGTTCTTC.